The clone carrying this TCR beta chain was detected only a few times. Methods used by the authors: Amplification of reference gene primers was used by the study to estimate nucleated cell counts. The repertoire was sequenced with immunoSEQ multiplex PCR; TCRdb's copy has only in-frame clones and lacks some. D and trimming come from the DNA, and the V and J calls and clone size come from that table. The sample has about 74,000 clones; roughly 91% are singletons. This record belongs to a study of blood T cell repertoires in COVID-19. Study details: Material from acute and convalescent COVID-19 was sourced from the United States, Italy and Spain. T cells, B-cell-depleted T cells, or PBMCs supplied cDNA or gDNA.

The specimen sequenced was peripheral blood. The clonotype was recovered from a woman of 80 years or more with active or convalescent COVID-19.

The CDR3 DNA follows: TGTGCCAGCAGCTTAGAACGCAGCTCTGGAAACACCATATATTTT. Translation gives CASSLERSSGNTIYF. The genes are TRBV11-2 and TRBJ1-3; D ambiguous. Per the germline V gene, CDR1 is SGHAT and CDR2 is FQNNGV. The CDR3 extends over 15 amino acids. Trimming shortened V by 0 bases and J by 0 bases, and 6 bases separated the two germline ends.